A single sample gave rise to the 10 T cell receptor beta chains below, sequenced in a study of a mutant IDH1 vaccine in newly diagnosed glioma. For these TCRs, the target antigens are not known. As to time point: week 35, safety follow-up. One vaccine dose held 300 ug of mutant IDH1 20-mer peptide and came with topical imiquimod. The table came from immunoSEQ multiplex PCR; TCRdb's copy has only in-frame clones and leaves some out. The repertoire consists of 50,000 to 75,000 clones, with 74% occurring once and the leading ten covering 4.5% to 5%. Sequenced material: PBMCs, taken from a glioma patient whose treatment included an IDH1 peptide vaccine. These receptors all stem from a man aged 45-60 years with glioma.

The rearrangement links TRBV30 to TRBJ2-7; the D is unclear. CDR3 length: 12 residues. V was pared by 5 bases and J by 3 bases, with 11 bases between. The germline V gene has CDR1 GTSNPN and CDR2 SVGIG (reference sequence). CDR3 coding DNA: TGTGCCTGGGGTATCACGGGCTACGAGCAGTACTTC. This sequence encodes CAWGITGYEQYF.

The rearrangement uses TRBV25-1 and TRBJ1-1; no clear D. The CDR3 length is 12 residues. Trimming cost V 5 bases and J 3 bases, with 7 bases left between them. Per the germline V gene, CDR1 is MGHDK and CDR2 is SYGVNS. The CDR3 protein is CASSPGHTEAFF. CDR3 nucleotide sequence: TGTGCCAGCAGTCCCGGTCACACTGAAGCTTTCTTT.

Details on this clone: The identical CDR3 is also encoded by other nucleotide sequences in the sample. The CDR3 loop reads CASSLSKNTEAFF. CDR3 nucleotide sequence: TGTGCCAGCAGTTTATCTAAGAACACTGAAGCTTTCTTT. The rearrangement joins TRBV6-5 to TRBJ1-1; D is unresolved. The CDR3 contains 13 residues. Trimming left V 4 bases short and J 1 base short, with 7 bases between. Germline-derived CDR1 and CDR2 are MNHEY and SVGAGI.

The chain joins TRBV9 to TRBJ1-3; the match to TRBD1 covers 7 bases. This CDR3 region has 18 residues. V dropped 0 bases and J dropped 0; count of bases not matched to a gene: 9. Germline CDR1 and CDR2: SGDLS and YYNGEE. The chain's CDR3 is CASSVAPQGTYSGNTIYF. DNA for the CDR3: TGTGCCAGCAGCGTAGCCCCACAGGGGACCTACTCTGGAAACACCATATATTTT.

The chain recombines TRBV5-4 with TRBJ1-2; 8 positions match TRBD1. With 4 bases clipped from V and 0 bases from J, the junction kept 8 bases outside the gene matches. CDR3 length: 16 amino acids. Germline CDR1 SGHNT, CDR2 YYREEE (reference sequence). The CDR3 spells CASSADRGQANYGYTF. The CDR3 DNA follows: TGTGCCAGCAGCGCTGACAGGGGCCAAGCTAACTATGGCTACACCTTC. Variable domain in full (rest from reference TRBV5-4 and TRBJ1-2): ETGVTQSPTHLIKTRGQQVTLRCSSQSGHNTVSWYQQALGQGPQFIFQYYREEENGRGNFPPRFSGLQFPNYSSELNVNALELDDSALYLCASSADRGQANYGYTFGSGTRLTVV.

This chain joins TRBV7-9 and TRBJ1-5; D remains ambiguous. The CDR3 is made up of 15 amino acids. V was clipped by 5 bases and J by 0 bases, with 11 bases between them. The germline CDR1 and CDR2 sequences are SEHNR and FQNEAQ (reference sequence). The CDR3 sequence is CASSPPGYSNQPQHF. Here the CDR3 DNA reads TGTGCCAGCAGCCCACCCGGCTATAGCAATCAGCCCCAGCATTTT.

This clone was seen once. The chain recombines TRBV4-3 with TRBJ2-3, with D maybe TRBD2 (6 bases). V gave up 4 bases and J gave up 6 bases, with 23 bases separating them. Germline CDR1 and CDR2: LGHNA and YSLEER. The CDR3 runs to 17 residues. CDR3 sequence (DNA): TGCGCCAGCAGCCGCCATTTAAGTGGAGGGATAGTGGATACGCAGTATTTT. This encodes CASSRHLSGGIVDTQYF.

J is TRBJ1-2 and V is TRBV19, with D tentatively TRBD1 (5 bases). This CDR3 comprises 14 residues. Per germline, CDR1 LNHDA and CDR2 SQIVND (reference sequence). Between the trimmed V and J ends, which lost 4 bases and 2 bases, there was a span of 11 bases. CDR3: CASSNLGQNYGYTF. CDR3 sequence (DNA): TGTGCCAGTAGTAACCTGGGGCAGAACTATGGCTACACCTTC.

The CDR3 DNA reads as TGCGCCAGCAGCCAAGGGGCAGTGAACACTGAAGCTTTCTTT. This translates into CASSQGAVNTEAFF. This chain connects TRBV4-1 to TRBJ1-1; D remains unclear. CDR1 and CDR2 (germline): MGHRA, YSYEKL. V gave up 1 base and J gave up 0 bases, with 6 bases separating them. The CDR3 runs 14 residues.

This chain uses TRBV4-1 with TRBJ1-2; D remains unclear. This CDR3 is built from 12 residues. The V end was cut by 3 bases, the J end by 7 bases, with 9 bases between. Germline V gene data show CDR1 as MGHRA and CDR2 as YSYEKL. CDR3 DNA sequence: TGCGCCAGCAGCCAGCCGCGGAGTGGCTACACCTTC. The encoded protein is CASSQPRSGYTF.